This record concerns one TCR beta chain sequence. Antigen unknown. This sample is part of a study of T cells after yellow fever vaccination. Whole-study context: SMART-Seq v4 Ultra Low Input prepared libraries from low-cell fractions.

There are 14 residues in the CDR3. Germline-derived CDR1 and CDR2 are SGHVS and FQNEAQ. V lost 6 bases to trimming and J lost 5 bases; unmatched junction nucleotides: 6. Points from the study as a whole: Contaminants from the bulk population, in the form of abundant clonotypes, could be found in FACS-sorted repertoires.

TCRdb fed the 5' RACE reads into MiXCR, producing one record per CDR3 protein. This sample has a few hundred thousand distinct CDR3 sequences; around 6.8% occur once, and the top ten carry roughly 19%. This clonotype was obtained from a man aged 18 to 30 who received the YFV17D yellow fever vaccine. The chain carries TRBV7-8 and TRBJ2-2; the match to TRBD1 covers 7 bases. The sample was PBMCs, taken 45 days after the first yellow fever vaccination. The CDR3 DNA reads as TGTGCCAGCAGAACGGGACAGCCGACCGGGGAGCTGTTTTTT. Protein product: CASRTGQPTGELFF. Drawing the rest from reference TRBV7-8 and TRBJ2-2, the complete variable domain is GAGVSQSPRYKVAKRGQDVALRCDPISGHVSLFWYQQALGQGPEFLTYFQNEAQLDKSGLPSDRFFAERPEGSVSTLKIQRTQQEDSAVYLCASRTGQPTGELFFGEGSRLTVL.